This TCR beta chain was captured in a study of regulatory T cells in long-lasting Graves disease. Study-wide findings and caveats: Patients with persistent Graves' had lower TCR diversity than newly diagnosed patients.

This sample's time point: newly diagnosed GD, antithyroid drugs for less than 3 months. PBMCs were the source of the RNA used for TCR sequencing. All patients originated from an endocrinology department located in Xi'an, China. The TCR beta library used iRepertoire HTBI primers with Arm-PCR amplification of CDR3. TCRdb re-analysed the multiplex PCR reads in MiXCR, keeping a single row per CDR3 protein. This sample has roughly 500,000 distinct CDR3 sequences, with around an eighth found just once. As regards this clonotype: Its antigen is undetermined.

Trimming stripped 11 bases from V and 4 bases from J, with 20 bases between. The CDR3 extends over 15 amino acids. CDR1 and CDR2 from the germline V gene are ENHRY and SYGVKD. The sample was also linked to a second study, of T cells in Graves' hyperthyroidism and ophthalmopathy. From that study: Primed by the HTBI set, a first-round RT-PCR was run on the TCR CDR3. From stable hyperthyroidism, ophthalmopathy was separated by a 13 V-J model.

The chain recombines TRBV10-3 with TRBJ2-2; weak D call: TRBD1 (6 bases). The source was peripheral blood mononuclear cells (PBMCs), collected at new diagnosis, from a patient treated with antithyroid drugs. The TCR sequence derives from a young man with Graves disease. The CDR3 sequence is CALKGTGTLTGELFF. DNA of the CDR3: TGTGCCCTCAAAGGTACAGGGACCCTCACCGGGGAGCTGTTTTTT.